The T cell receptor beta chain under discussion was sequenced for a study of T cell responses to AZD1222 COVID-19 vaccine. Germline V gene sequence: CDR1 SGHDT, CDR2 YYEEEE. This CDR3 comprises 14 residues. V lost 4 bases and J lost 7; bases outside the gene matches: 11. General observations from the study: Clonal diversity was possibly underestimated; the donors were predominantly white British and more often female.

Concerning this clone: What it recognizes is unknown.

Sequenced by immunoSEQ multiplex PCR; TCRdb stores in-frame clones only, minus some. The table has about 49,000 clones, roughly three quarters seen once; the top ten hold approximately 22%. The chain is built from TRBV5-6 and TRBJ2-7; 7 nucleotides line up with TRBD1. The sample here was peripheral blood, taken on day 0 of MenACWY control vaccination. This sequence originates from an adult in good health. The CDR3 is CASSARQGRGEQYF. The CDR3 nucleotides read TGTGCCAGCAGCGCCCGACAGGGAAGGGGTGAGCAGTACTTC.